This passage covers 13 T cell receptor beta chains from one sample sequenced in a study of response to subunit inactivated influenza vaccine. TCRdb called the RT-PCR reads again in MiXCR, with one record for every CDR3 protein. Of 530,000 or so distinct CDR3 sequences listed, over 9.5% are singletons. The source material was PBMCs from blood, sampled on the day of vaccination. These receptors were obtained from a man in his fifties or sixties who received an inactivated influenza vaccine.

This clonotype was detected a few times. V usage is TRBV7-9 and J usage is TRBJ1-1, with a tentative D call TRBD1 (5 bases). CDR3 size: 12 residues. V was pared by 5 bases and J by 7 bases, with 11 bases between. Germline V gene sequence: CDR1 SEHNR, CDR2 FQNEAQ (reference sequence). The CDR3 is CASSPGLNEAFF. CDR3 DNA: TGTGCCAGCAGCCCGGGACTGAATGAAGCTTTCTTT.

CDR3 sequence (DNA): TGTGCCAGCTCACCGGGGACAGGTGGAGGTGCCCAGTACTTC. The encoded protein is CASSPGTGGGAQYF. This chain connects TRBV18 to TRBJ2-5; TRBD1 aligns across 8 bases. Germline CDR1 reads KGHSH; CDR2 reads LQKENI. V lost 3 bases and J lost 9; bases outside the gene matches: 9. The CDR3 spans 14 residues.

CDR3 nucleotide sequence: TGTGCCAGCAGCTTCGCGGGACTAAATTACAATGAGCAGTTCTTC. Encoded protein: CASSFAGLNYNEQFF. The chain uses TRBV7-9 and TRBJ2-1, with 7 bases lining up with TRBD2. J gave up 4 bases and V 3 bases, and 6 bases lay outside the gene matches. Per the germline V gene, CDR1 is SEHNR and CDR2 is FQNEAQ (reference sequence). The length of the CDR3 is 15 residues.

This chain connects TRBV15 to TRBJ1-5; a possible D gene is TRBD1 (5 bases). The CDR3 is made up of 14 amino acids. Germline CDR1 is LNHNV and CDR2 is YYDKDF (reference sequence). The ends were cut back, 0 bases at V and 4 bases at J, with 7 bases in the middle. The CDR3 loop is CATSRDKGNQPQHF. The CDR3, as DNA: TGTGCCACCAGCAGAGATAAGGGGAATCAGCCCCAGCATTTT.

This clonotype was detected a few times. This chain links TRBV5-1 with TRBJ2-3, with 7 bases matching TRBD2. Germline V CDR1 and CDR2: SGHRS, YFSETQ. CDR3 size: 16 residues. After removal of 1 base from V and 5 bases from J, the junction contained 10 bases not matched to a gene. The DNA for the CDR3 is TGCGCCAGCAGCTTGCTGGCTAGCGGCGTAGGAGATACGCAGTATTTT. Encoded protein: CASSLLASGVGDTQYF.

The chain carries TRBV27 and TRBJ2-3, with D maybe TRBD1 (6 bases). The CDR3 is 14 residues long. Trimming took 3 bases from V and 1 from J, leaving 8 bases between them. Germline CDR1 is MNHEY and CDR2 is SMNVEV (reference sequence). CDR3 in DNA: TGTGCCAGCAGTTTCCGGACAGGCACAGATACGCAGTATTTT. Translated: CASSFRTGTDTQYF.

This chain uses TRBV7-9 with TRBJ1-1, with D possibly TRBD1 on 6 matching bases. This CDR3 contains 14 residues. Germline-derived CDR1 and CDR2 are SEHNR and FQNEAQ (reference sequence). V lost 5 bases to trimming and J lost 4 bases, with 14 bases between them. CDR3 in amino acids: CASSARGQGTEAFF. The DNA of the CDR3 is TGTGCCAGCAGCGCCCGGGGGCAGGGCACTGAAGCTTTCTTT.

The rearrangement uses TRBV29-1 and TRBJ2-7; D is tentatively TRBD1 or TRBD2 (5 bases each). Germline CDR1 reads SQVTM; CDR2 reads ANQGSEA. The CDR3 contains 14 residues. The V end was cut by 5 bases, the J end by 6 bases, with 20 bases between. In nucleotides, the CDR3 is TGCAGCGTTCTTCAAGGCGCCCTTGGGGGCGAGCAGTACTTC. As protein: CSVLQGALGGEQYF.

J is TRBJ2-7 and V is TRBV7-2; tentatively, D is TRBD2 (7 bases). Trimming shortened V by 4 bases and J by 1 base, and 14 bases separated the two germline ends. This CDR3 is 15 amino acids long. Germline values: CDR1 SGHTA, CDR2 FQGNSA. In DNA, the CDR3 is TGTGCCAGCAGCTCGCGGGCGGGGGCTTCCTACGAGCAGTACTTC. It translates to CASSSRAGASYEQYF. Using reference TRBV7-2 and TRBJ2-7 for the parts outside the CDR3, the full variable domain is GAGVSQSPSNKVTEKGKDVELRCDPISGHTALYWYRQSLGQGLEFLIYFQGNSAPDKSGLPSDRFSAERTGGSVSTLTIQRTQQEDSAVYLCASSSRAGASYEQYFGPGTRLTVT.

The rearrangement links TRBV6-2 or TRBV6-3 to TRBJ2-4, with a weak D call TRBD1 (6 bases). CDR1 and CDR2 from the germline V gene are MNHEY and SVGEGT. The V end was cut by 5 bases, the J end by 3 bases, with 20 bases between. CDR3 length: 17 amino acids. The CDR3 region has the DNA TGTGCCAGCAGTCGAACTACGACAGGCAGAATCAAAAACATTCAGTACTTC. Translation: CASSRTTTGRIKNIQYF.

The chain has TRBV5-1 and TRBJ1-1; D unclear. The germline gives CDR1 SGHRS, CDR2 YFSETQ. The V end was cut by 4 bases, the J end by 0 bases, with 22 bases between. The CDR3 sequence is 18 residues long. The CDR3 DNA follows: TGCGCCAGCAGCCCCCAAACACCCTCAAGCCCTATGAACACTGAAGCTTTCTTT. Translating it yields CASSPQTPSSPMNTEAFF. Variable domain in full (rest from reference TRBV5-1 and TRBJ1-1): KAGVTQTPRYLIKTRGQQVTLSCSPISGHRSVSWYQQTPGQGLQFLFEYFSETQRNKGNFPGRFSGRQFSNSRSEMNVSTLELGDSALYLCASSPQTPSSPMNTEAFFGQGTRLTVV.

The table lists this clonotype with many counts. V usage is TRBV29-1 and J usage is TRBJ2-5; maybe TRBD2 (7 bases). The CDR3 extends over 12 amino acids. Germline CDR1 SQVTM, CDR2 ANQGSEA. With 7 bases removed from V and 7 bases from J, the gap between germline ends came to 16 bases. The CDR3 protein is CSGYREGRTQYF. The CDR3 DNA is TGCAGCGGGTACAGGGAGGGTCGGACCCAGTACTTC. Full variable domain (outside the CDR3, taken from reference TRBV29-1 and TRBJ2-5): SAVISQKPSRDICQRGTSLTIQCQVDSQVTMMFWYRQQPGQSLTLIATANQGSEATYESGFVIDKFPISRPNLTFSTLTVSNMSPEDSSIYLCSGYREGRTQYFGPGTRLLVL.

This clonotype was counted only a few times. J is TRBJ2-5 and V is TRBV7-3, with 10 nucleotides matching TRBD2. With V trimmed by 0 bases and J by 4 bases, 5 bases remained unmatched. The length of the CDR3 is 16 residues. Germline V lookup: CDR1 SGHTA, CDR2 FQGTGA. In nucleotides, the CDR3 is TGTGCCAGCAGCTTAACACTAGCGGGACCCGCAGAGACCCAGTACTTC. It is translated as CASSLTLAGPAETQYF. Combining the CDR3 with reference TRBV7-3 and TRBJ2-5 gives the whole variable domain GAGVSQTPSNKVTEKGKYVELRCDPISGHTALYWYRQSLGQGPEFLIYFQGTGAADDSGLPNDRFFAVRPEGSVSTLKIQRTERGDSAVYLCASSLTLAGPAETQYFGPGTRLLVL.